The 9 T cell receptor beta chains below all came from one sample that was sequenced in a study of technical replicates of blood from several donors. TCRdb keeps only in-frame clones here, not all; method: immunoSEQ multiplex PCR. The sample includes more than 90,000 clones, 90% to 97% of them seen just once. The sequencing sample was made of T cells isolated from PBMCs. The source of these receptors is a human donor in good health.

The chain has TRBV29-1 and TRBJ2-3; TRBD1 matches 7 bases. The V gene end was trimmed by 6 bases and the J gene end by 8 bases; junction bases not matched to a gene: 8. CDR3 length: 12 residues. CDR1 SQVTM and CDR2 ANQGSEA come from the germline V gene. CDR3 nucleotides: TGCAGCGTGAGAGGACAGGCCAGTACGCAGTATTTT. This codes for CSVRGQASTQYF.

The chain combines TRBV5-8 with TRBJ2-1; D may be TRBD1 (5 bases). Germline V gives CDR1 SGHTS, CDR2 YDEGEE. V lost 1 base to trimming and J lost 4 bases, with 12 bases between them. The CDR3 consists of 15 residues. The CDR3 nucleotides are TGTGCCAGCAGCTTGCACCAGGGAAGATACAATGAGCAGTTCTTC. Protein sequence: CASSLHQGRYNEQFF.

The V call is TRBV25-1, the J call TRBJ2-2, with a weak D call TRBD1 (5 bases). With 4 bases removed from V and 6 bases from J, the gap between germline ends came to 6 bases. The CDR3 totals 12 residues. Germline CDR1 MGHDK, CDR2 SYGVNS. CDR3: CASSARAGELFF. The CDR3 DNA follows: TGTGCCAGCAGTGCCAGGGCCGGGGAGCTGTTTTTT.

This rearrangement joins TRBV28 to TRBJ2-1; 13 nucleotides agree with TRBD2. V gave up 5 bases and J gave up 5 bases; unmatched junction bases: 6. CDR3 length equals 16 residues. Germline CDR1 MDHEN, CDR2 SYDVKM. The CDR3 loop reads CASSPWTSGSNNEQFF. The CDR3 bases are TGTGCCAGCAGTCCCTGGACTAGCGGGAGTAACAATGAGCAGTTCTTC.

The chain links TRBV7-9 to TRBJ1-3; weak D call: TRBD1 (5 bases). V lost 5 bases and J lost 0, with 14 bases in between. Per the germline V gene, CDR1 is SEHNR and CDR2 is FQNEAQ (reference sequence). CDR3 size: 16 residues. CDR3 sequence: CASSPRGRYSGNTIYF. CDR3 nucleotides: TGTGCCAGCAGCCCTAGGGGCAGGTACTCTGGAAACACCATATATTTT.

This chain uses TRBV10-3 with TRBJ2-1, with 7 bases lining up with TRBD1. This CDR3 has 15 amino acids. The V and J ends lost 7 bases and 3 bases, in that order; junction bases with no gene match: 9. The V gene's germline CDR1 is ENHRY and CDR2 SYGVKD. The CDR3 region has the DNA TGTGCCATCACCGAAGGGACAGATCTCTACAATGAGCAGTTCTTC. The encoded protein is CAITEGTDLYNEQFF.

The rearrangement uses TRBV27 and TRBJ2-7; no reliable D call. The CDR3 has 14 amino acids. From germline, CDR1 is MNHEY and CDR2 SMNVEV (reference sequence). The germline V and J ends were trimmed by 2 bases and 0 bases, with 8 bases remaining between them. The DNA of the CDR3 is TGTGCCAGCAGTTTAGGTGACTTCTCCTACGAGCAGTACTTC. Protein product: CASSLGDFSYEQYF.

The chain's CDR3 is CASSPGLAGDHTDTQYF. The CDR3 nucleotides read TGTGCCAGTAGTCCGGGACTAGCGGGAGATCATACAGATACGCAGTATTTT. V is TRBV19 and J is TRBJ2-3; 14 nucleotides match TRBD2. This CDR3 has 17 amino acids. V was clipped by 5 bases and J by 3 bases; unmatched bases: 7. Germline CDR1 and CDR2: LNHDA and SQIVND (reference sequence).

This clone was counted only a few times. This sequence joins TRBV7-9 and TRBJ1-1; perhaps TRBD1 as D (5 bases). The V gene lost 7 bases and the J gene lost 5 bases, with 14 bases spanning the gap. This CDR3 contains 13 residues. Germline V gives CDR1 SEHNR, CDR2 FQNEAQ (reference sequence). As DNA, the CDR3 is TGTGCCAGCAAAGAAGGGGCAGGGACTGAAGCTTTCTTT. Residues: CASKEGAGTEAFF.